This T cell receptor (beta chain) was sequenced during a study of naive and memory T cell subsets. Regarding the study as a whole: Findings for naive and memory subsets could not be checked against ground truth. Over 90% of naive TCR sequences appeared only once after error correction, unlike memory subsets.

An equimolar mix of two oligonucleotides served as the beta constant-region primer for TRBC1 and TRBC2. The ligated cDNA underwent four PCR rounds using SP2 and nested alpha and beta constant-region primers. Ligation attached a single-stranded oligonucleotide with a 12-nucleotide UMI and the SP2 primer to the cDNA 3' end. Each CDR3 protein gets one entry after TCRdb re-called the UMI-ligation and nested PCR reads with MiXCR. The profile covers approximately 80,000 distinct CDR3 sequences, with 9% to 9.5% appearing a single time and 1.2% taken by the ten largest. This clonotype has at least ten counts. Its cognate antigen is unknown. Germline-derived CDR1 and CDR2 are DFQATT and SNEGSKA (reference sequence). The CDR3 loop spans 20 amino acids. With 3 bases clipped from V and 4 bases from J, the junction kept 21 bases outside the gene matches.

The sequencing sample was made of naive CD8+ T cells from blood. This TCR derives from a human donor in good health. The chain joins TRBV20-1 to TRBJ2-3; 11 bases agree with TRBD2. CDR3 sequence (DNA): TGCAGTGCTAGGGGACGCCTAGAACTAGCGGGAGCCCTAAGGCCAGATACGCAGTATTTT. Amino acids: CSARGRLELAGALRPDTQYF.